These 18 T cell receptor beta chains came from one sample sequenced in a study of tumor and adjacent non-tumor tissue in lung cancer listed by TCRdb under 2018. RNA was extracted from bulk unsorted tissue and checked for quality with a NanoDrop ND-1000 and an Agilent 2100. The normal lung samples consisted of distant non-tumor tissue collected more than 3 cm from the tumor edge. The receptor library was made with multiplex PCR. Instrument on record: Illumina HiSeq 2500. TCRbeta libraries were constructed through three rounds of nested PCR with primers (Table S4) according to protocols adapted from ARM-PCR. The public reads were reanalyzed by TCRdb: fastp trimming at Q25, MiXCR alignment, in-frame beta chains only. One record per CDR3 amino acid sequence lists the most common genes and DNA. For this sample the table gives more than 55,000 distinct CDR3 sequences, of which around 76% were detected only once. Over 35% of the sample rests with the top ten.

The sample taken for sequencing was distant non-tumor lung tissue. All receptors derive from a man in his 60s with non-small cell lung cancer.

This clonotype was seen a few times. A much bigger clone sits one base away, suggesting this may be a read error. The J gene is TRBJ2-5, the V gene TRBV7-9; D remains ambiguous. The ends were cut back, 1 base at V and 4 bases at J, with 4 bases in the middle. The CDR3 contains 12 residues. CDR1 is SEHNR, CDR2 FQNEAQ, per germline (reference sequence). This chain's CDR3 is CASSLEVETQYF. The CDR3 DNA reads TGTGCCAGCAGCTTAGAAGTAGAGACCCAGTACTTC.

The genes are TRBV6-1 and TRBJ2-5; D may correspond to TRBD1 or TRBD2 (5 bases each). This CDR3 has 15 amino acids. Between the trimmed V and J ends, which lost 11 bases and 0 bases, there was a span of 19 bases. Per the germline V gene, CDR1 is MNHNS and CDR2 is SASEGT. CDR3 DNA sequence: TGTGCCGGCAAGTCTGGGAGAGGGGACCAAGAGACCCAGTACTTC. It encodes CAGKSGRGDQETQYF.

This clonotype occurred once. No conserved phenylalanine or tryptophan ends this CDR3, so it is likely a read error. The V gene is TRBV4-1, the J gene TRBJ1-1; 7 nucleotides match TRBD1. The CDR3 has 14 amino acids. CDR1 MGHRA and CDR2 YSYEKL come from the germline V gene. V lost 6 bases to trimming and J lost 1 base; unmatched junction nucleotides: 5. This CDR3 reads CASRHRGQNTEAFL. The DNA for the CDR3 is TGCGCCAGCAGACACAGGGGACAGAACACTGAAGCTTTCCTC.

About this clonotype: The CDR3 carries no conserved terminal phenylalanine or tryptophan, so it likely arises from a read error. V is TRBV29-1 and J is TRBJ2-3; TRBD1 matches 8 bases. This CDR3 comprises 15 residues. The germline gives CDR1 SQVTM, CDR2 ANQGSEA. The CDR3 sequence is CSAQTGAGSTDMQYI. In DNA, the CDR3 is TGCAGCGCCCAGACAGGGGCGGGTAGCACAGATATGCAGTATATT.

The table lists this clonotype with a count of one. Mismatch with germline at one junction end may stem from a read error. The V call is TRBV12-3 or TRBV12-4, the J call TRBJ2-2; TRBD1 matches 8 bases. This CDR3 is built from 16 residues. The CDR3 DNA reads TGTGCCAGCAGTTTAGGGACAGGGACAAACACTGGGGGGCTGTTTTTT. Protein product: CASSLGTGTNTGGLFF.

The chain uses TRBV18 and TRBJ1-5, with D perhaps TRBD1 (5 bases). CDR1 is KGHSH and CDR2 is LQKENI in the germline V gene. Trimming left V 2 bases short and J 5 bases short, with 16 bases between. The CDR3 runs to 16 residues. The CDR3 DNA reads TGTGCCAGCTCACCAATGACAGTTTCTTACGATCAGCCCCAGCATTTT. Translation gives CASSPMTVSYDQPQHF. Drawing the rest from reference TRBV18 and TRBJ1-5, the complete variable domain is NAGVMQNPRHLVRRRGQEARLRCSPMKGHSHVYWYRQLPEEGLKFMVYLQKENIIDESGMPKERFSAEFPKEGPSILRIQQVVRGDSAAYFCASSPMTVSYDQPQHFGDGTRLSIL.

This clonotype was counted ten times or more. This chain joins TRBV28 and TRBJ2-3; D is undetermined. CDR3 size: 11 residues. Trimming removed 5 bases from V and 9 bases from J, with 9 bases in between. CDR1 and CDR2 from the germline V gene are MDHEN and SYDVKM. This chain's CDR3 is CASSIVVTQYF. Here the CDR3 DNA reads TGTGCCAGCAGTATTGTAGTGACGCAGTATTTT.

The chain joins TRBV11-2 to TRBJ2-5; D is unresolved. Germline loops: CDR1 SGHAT, CDR2 FQNNGV. CDR3 length: 12 residues. The germline V and J ends were trimmed by 2 bases and 8 bases, with 9 bases remaining between them. The DNA for the CDR3 is TGTGCCAGCAGCTTAATGGGTGAAACCCAGTACTTC. It yields the protein CASSLMGETQYF.

This sequence joins TRBV28 and TRBJ2-2, with D hard to call. The CDR3 runs to 14 residues. V lost 3 bases to trimming and J lost 4 bases, with 9 bases between them. Germline-derived CDR1 and CDR2 are MDHEN and SYDVKM. CDR3 amino acids: CASSFDVSTGELFF. CDR3 bases: TGTGCCAGCAGTTTTGATGTGAGCACCGGGGAGCTGTTTTTT.

This clonotype occurred many times. This chain links TRBV30 with TRBJ2-1; D is unresolved. Germline values: CDR1 GTSNPN, CDR2 SVGIG (reference sequence). There are 12 residues in the CDR3. The ends were cut back, 2 bases at V and 4 bases at J, with 6 bases in the middle. CDR3 protein: CAWSNEYNEQFF. The CDR3, as DNA: TGTGCCTGGAGTAACGAGTACAATGAGCAGTTCTTC. Together with reference TRBV30 and TRBJ2-1, the CDR3 gives the full variable domain: SQTIHQWPATLVQPVGSPLSLECTVEGTSNPNLYWYRQAAGRGLQLLFYSVGIGQISSEVPQNLSASRPQDRQFILSSKKLLLSDSGFYLCAWSNEYNEQFFGPGTRLTVL.

This clonotype showed up just a few times. This sequence may be a read error, since a much larger clone differs from it by one base. The CDR3 loop reads CASATNGGETQYF. For the CDR3, the DNA is TGTGCCAGCGCTACTAACGGCGGGGAGACCCAGTACTTC. V usage is TRBV7-9 and J usage is TRBJ2-5, with D possibly being TRBD2 (5 bases). Germline loops: CDR1 SEHNR, CDR2 FQNEAQ (reference sequence). Trimming shortened V by 8 bases and J by 5 bases, and 15 bases separated the two germline ends. CDR3 length equals 13 residues.

Of note for this clonotype: A junction boundary mismatches the germline segment, possibly from a read error. The chain is built from TRBV7-8 and TRBJ2-6, with unresolved D. The CDR3 consists of 18 residues. Germline V CDR1 and CDR2: SGHVS, FQNEAQ. CDR3 coding DNA: TGTGTCAGCAGCTCAACGCCTACTCTAGGGCCTGGGGCCAACGTCCTGACTTTC. This translates into CVSSSTPTLGPGANVLTF.

As regards this clonotype: One end of the junction fails to match germline, which may point to a read error. The chain couples TRBV6-1 to TRBJ1-2; D is ambiguous. CDR3 size: 14 residues. Germline V gene data show CDR1 as MNHNS and CDR2 as SASEGT. The CDR3: CASSEGLCNYGYIF. CDR3 bases: TGTGCCAGCAGTGAGGGTCTATGCAACTATGGCTACATCTTC.

Of note for this clonotype: This may be a read error, as it is one base from a much larger clone. The rearrangement uses TRBV7-9 and TRBJ1-1; a possible D gene is TRBD1 (5 bases). CDR3 size: 17 residues. Germline CDR1 reads SEHNR; CDR2 reads FQNEAQ (reference sequence). Here the CDR3 reads CASSPINPRGGNTETFF. The CDR3 bases are TGTGCCAGCAGCCCAATCAATCCCCGTGGGGGGAACACTGAAACTTTCTTT.

The CDR3 spells CASSRWTRGRQGTQYF. For the CDR3, the DNA is TGTGCCAGCAGCCGCTGGACTAGAGGGAGGCAAGGGACACAGTACTTC. The chain uses TRBV14 and TRBJ2-5, with D perhaps matching TRBD2 (7 bases). Germline assignment: CDR1 SGHDN and CDR2 FVKESK. Trimming shortened V by 4 bases and J by 11 bases, and 26 bases separated the two germline ends. This CDR3 contains 16 residues.

This chain uses TRBV20-1 with TRBJ1-3; 7 nucleotides line up with TRBD1. The CDR3 is 14 residues long. Germline CDR1 reads DFQATT; CDR2 reads SNEGSKA (reference sequence). As DNA, the CDR3 is TGCACTGCACGGGAGAGGGGGCTCGGAAACACCATATATTTT. Amino acids: CTARERGLGNTIYF.

The chain is built from TRBV5-6 and TRBJ2-1, with D uncertain. This CDR3 contains 12 residues. The V and J ends lost 4 bases and 11 bases respectively, with 13 bases between them. Germline V gene data show CDR1 as SGHDT and CDR2 as YYEEEE. The CDR3 DNA follows: TGTGCCAGCAGCCTCGAACACATTAAGCAGTTCTTC. The encoded protein is CASSLEHIKQFF.

This rearrangement joins TRBV19 to TRBJ2-1; 7 bases are shared with TRBD2. V was clipped by 11 bases and J by 2 bases; unmatched bases: 21. Looked up from germline, CDR1 is LNHDA and CDR2 is SQIVND (reference sequence). This CDR3 is 18 amino acids long. The CDR3 sequence: CACRPSSIPAGAYNEQFF. The CDR3 DNA sequence: TGTGCCTGTCGGCCCTCTAGCATCCCGGCGGGAGCCTACAATGAGCAGTTCTTC.